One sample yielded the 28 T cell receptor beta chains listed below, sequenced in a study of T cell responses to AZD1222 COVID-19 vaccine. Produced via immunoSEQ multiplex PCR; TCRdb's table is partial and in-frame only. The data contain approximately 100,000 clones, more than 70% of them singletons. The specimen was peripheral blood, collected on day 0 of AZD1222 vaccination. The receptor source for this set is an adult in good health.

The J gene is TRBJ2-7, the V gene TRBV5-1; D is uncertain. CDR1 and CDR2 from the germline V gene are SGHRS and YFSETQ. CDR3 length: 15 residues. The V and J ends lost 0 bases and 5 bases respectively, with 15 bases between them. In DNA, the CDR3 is TGCGCCAGCAGCTTGGTGGCAGCTGGGGTCGACGAGCAGTACTTC. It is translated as CASSLVAAGVDEQYF.

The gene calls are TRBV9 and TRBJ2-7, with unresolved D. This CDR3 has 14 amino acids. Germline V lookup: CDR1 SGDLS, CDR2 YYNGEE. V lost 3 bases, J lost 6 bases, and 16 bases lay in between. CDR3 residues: CASSEAPTPLEQYF. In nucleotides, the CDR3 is TGTGCCAGCAGCGAGGCCCCGACGCCCCTCGAGCAGTACTTC.

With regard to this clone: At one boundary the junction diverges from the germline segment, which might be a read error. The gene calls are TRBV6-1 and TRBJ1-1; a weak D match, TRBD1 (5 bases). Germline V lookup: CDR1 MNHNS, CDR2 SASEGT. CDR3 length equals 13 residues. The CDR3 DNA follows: TGTGCCAGCAGGGAAGGGGATTACACTGAAGCTTTCTTT. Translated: CASREGDYTEAFF.

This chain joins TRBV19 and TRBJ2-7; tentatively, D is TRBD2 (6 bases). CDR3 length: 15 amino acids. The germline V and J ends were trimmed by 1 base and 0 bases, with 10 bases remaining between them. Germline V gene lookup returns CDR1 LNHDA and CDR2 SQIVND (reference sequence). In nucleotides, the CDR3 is TGTGCCAGTAGTATAGGAGTAGCGGTCTCCTACGAGCAGTACTTC. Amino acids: CASSIGVAVSYEQYF.

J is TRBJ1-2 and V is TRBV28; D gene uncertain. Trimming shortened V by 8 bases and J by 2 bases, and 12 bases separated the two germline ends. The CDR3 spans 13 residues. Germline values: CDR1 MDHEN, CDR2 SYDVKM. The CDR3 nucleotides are TGTGCCAGCCGATCTACATCAAACTATGGCTACACCTTC. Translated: CASRSTSNYGYTF.

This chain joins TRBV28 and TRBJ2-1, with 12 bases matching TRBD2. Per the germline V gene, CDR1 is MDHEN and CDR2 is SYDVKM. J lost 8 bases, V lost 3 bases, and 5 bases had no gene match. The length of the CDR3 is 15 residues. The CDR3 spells CASSFGLAGSHEQFF. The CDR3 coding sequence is TGTGCCAGCAGTTTCGGACTAGCGGGATCCCATGAGCAGTTCTTC.

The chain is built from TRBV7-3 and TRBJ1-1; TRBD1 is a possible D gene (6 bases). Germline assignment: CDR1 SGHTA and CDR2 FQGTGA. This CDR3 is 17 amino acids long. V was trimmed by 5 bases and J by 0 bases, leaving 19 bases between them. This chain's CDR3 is CASSHTGIGIVNTEAFF. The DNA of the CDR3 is TGTGCCAGCAGCCATACAGGGATTGGTATTGTGAACACTGAAGCTTTCTTT.

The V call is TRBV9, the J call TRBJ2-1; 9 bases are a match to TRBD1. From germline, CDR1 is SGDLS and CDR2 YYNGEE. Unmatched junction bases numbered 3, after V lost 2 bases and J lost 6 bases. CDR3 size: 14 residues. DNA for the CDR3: TGTGCCAGCAGCGTGTGGGACAGGGTCAATGAGCAGTTCTTC. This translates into CASSVWDRVNEQFF.

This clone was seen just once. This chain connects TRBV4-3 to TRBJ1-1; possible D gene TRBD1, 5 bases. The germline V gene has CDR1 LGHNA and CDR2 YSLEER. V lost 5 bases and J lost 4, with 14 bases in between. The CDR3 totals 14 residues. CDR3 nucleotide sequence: TGCGCCAGCAGCACCCTAGGGGTTGGCACTGAAGCTTTCTTT. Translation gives CASSTLGVGTEAFF.

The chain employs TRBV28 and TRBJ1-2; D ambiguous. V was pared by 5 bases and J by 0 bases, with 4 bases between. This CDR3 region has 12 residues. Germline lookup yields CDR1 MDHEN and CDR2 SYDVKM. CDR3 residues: CASSLSNYGYTF. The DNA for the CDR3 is TGTGCCAGCAGTCTATCTAACTATGGCTACACCTTC.

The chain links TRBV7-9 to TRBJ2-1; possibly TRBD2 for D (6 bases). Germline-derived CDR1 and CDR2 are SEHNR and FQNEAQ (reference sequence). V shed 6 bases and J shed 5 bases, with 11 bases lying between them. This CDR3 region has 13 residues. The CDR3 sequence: CASRTGTHNEQFF. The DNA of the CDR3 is TGTGCCAGCAGGACCGGGACTCACAATGAGCAGTTCTTC.

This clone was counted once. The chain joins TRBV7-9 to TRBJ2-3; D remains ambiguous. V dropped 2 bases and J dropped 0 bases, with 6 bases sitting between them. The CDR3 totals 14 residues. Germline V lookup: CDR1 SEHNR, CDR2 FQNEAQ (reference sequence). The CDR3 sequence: CASSLSISTDTQYF. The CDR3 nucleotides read TGTGCCAGCAGCTTATCTATTAGCACAGATACGCAGTATTTT.

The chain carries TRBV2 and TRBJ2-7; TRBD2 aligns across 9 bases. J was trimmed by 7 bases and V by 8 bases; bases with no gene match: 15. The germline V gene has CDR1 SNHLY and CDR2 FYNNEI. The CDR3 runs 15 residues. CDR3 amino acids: CASGKIAGASGEQYF. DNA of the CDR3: TGTGCCAGCGGGAAGATAGCGGGGGCCTCCGGGGAGCAGTACTTC.

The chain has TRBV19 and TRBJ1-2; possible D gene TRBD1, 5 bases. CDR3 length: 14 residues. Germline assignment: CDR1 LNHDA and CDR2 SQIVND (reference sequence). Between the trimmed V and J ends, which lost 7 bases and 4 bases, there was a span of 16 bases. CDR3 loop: CASTPKQGSYGYTF. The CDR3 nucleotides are TGTGCCAGTACCCCAAAGCAGGGCTCCTATGGCTACACCTTC.

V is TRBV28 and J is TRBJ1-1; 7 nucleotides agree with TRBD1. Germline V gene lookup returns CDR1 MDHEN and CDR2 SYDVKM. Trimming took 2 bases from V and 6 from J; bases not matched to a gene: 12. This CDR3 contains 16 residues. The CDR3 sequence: CASSLLGQVGGPEAFF. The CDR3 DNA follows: TGTGCCAGCAGTTTACTCGGACAGGTAGGCGGGCCTGAAGCTTTCTTT.

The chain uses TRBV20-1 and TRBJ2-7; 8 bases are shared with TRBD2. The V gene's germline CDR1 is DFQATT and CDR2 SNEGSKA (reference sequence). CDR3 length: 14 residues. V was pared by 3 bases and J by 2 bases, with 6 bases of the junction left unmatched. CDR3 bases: TGCAGTGCTAGTCGGGAGGGCCATCCCTACGAGCAGTACTTC. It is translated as CSASREGHPYEQYF.

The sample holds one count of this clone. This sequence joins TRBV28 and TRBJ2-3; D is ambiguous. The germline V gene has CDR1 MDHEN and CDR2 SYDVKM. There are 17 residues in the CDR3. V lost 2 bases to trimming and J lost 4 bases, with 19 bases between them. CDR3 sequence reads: CASSLTGVGPHPDTQYF. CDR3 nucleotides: TGTGCCAGCAGTTTAACGGGTGTGGGCCCCCATCCAGATACGCAGTATTTT.

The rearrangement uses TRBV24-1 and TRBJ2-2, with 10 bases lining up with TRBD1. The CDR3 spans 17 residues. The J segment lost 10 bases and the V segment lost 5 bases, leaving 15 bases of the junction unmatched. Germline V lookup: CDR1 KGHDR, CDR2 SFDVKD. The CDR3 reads CATSGLRTGGVSEELFF. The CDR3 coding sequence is TGTGCCACCAGTGGGCTACGGACAGGGGGGGTCTCGGAGGAGCTGTTTTTT.

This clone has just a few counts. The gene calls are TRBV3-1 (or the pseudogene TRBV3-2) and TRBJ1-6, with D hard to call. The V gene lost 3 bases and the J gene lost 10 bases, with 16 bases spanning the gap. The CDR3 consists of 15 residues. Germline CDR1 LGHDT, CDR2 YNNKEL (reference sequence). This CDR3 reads CASSQSRVYYSPLHF. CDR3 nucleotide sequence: TGTGCCAGCAGCCAGAGCCGGGTCTATTACTCACCCCTCCACTTT.

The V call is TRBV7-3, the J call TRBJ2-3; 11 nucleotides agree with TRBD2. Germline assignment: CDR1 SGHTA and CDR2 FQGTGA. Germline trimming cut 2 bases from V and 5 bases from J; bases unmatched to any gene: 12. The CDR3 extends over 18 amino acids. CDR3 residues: CASSLLIAGGPSGDTQYF. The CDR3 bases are TGTGCCAGCAGCTTACTAATAGCGGGAGGGCCTTCAGGAGATACGCAGTATTTT.

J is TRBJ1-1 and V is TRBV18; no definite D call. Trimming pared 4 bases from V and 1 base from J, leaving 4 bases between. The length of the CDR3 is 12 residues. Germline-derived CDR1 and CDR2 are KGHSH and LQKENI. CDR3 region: CASSRPNTEAFF. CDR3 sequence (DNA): TGTGCCAGCTCACGCCCGAACACTGAAGCTTTCTTT. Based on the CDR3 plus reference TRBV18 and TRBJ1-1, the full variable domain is NAGVMQNPRHLVRRRGQEARLRCSPMKGHSHVYWYRQLPEEGLKFMVYLQKENIIDESGMPKERFSAEFPKEGPSILRIQQVVRGDSAAYFCASSRPNTEAFFGQGTRLTVV.

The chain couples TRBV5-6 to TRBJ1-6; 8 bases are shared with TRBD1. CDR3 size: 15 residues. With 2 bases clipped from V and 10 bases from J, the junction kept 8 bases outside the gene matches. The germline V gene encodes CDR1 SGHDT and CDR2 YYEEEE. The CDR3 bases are TGTGCCAGCAGCTTCCTCGACAGGGGAGCCTCACCCCTCCACTTT. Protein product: CASSFLDRGASPLHF.

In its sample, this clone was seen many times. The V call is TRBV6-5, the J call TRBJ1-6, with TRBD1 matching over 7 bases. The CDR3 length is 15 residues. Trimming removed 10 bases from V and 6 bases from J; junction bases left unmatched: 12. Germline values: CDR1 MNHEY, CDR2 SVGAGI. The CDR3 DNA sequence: TGTGCCACCATCCCCCCCGCAGGGGGTAATTCACCCCTCCACTTT. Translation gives CATIPPAGGNSPLHF.

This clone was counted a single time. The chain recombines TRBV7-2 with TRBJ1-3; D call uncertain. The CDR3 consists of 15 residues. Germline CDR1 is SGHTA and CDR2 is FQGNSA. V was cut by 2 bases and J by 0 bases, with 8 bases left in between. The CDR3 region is CASSLRGASGNTIYF. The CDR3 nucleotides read TGTGCCAGCAGCTTACGAGGAGCCTCTGGAAACACCATATATTTT.

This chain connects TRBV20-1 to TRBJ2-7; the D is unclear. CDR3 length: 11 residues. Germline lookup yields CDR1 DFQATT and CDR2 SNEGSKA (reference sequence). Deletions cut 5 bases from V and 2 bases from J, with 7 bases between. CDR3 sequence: CSAPSPYEQYF. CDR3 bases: TGCAGTGCTCCTTCACCCTACGAGCAGTACTTC.

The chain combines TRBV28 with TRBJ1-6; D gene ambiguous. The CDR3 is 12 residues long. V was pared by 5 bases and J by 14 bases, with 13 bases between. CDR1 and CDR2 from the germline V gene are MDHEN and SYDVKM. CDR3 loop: CASSPSGKALHF. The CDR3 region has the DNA TGTGCCAGCAGTCCCTCGGGCAAAGCCCTCCACTTT.

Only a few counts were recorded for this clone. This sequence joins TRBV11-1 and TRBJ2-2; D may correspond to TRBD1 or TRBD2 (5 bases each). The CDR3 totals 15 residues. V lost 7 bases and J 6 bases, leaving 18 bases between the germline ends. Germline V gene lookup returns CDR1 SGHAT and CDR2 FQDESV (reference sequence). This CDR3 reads CASKVGAGGSGELFF. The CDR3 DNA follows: TGTGCCAGCAAAGTCGGGGCAGGAGGATCCGGGGAGCTGTTTTTT.

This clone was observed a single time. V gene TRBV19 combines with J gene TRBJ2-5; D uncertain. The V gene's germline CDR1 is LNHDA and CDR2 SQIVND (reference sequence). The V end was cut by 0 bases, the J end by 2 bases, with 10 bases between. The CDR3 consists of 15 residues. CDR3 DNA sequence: TGTGCCAGTAGTATAGAGGGTAGGAGTCAAGAGACCCAGTACTTC. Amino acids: CASSIEGRSQETQYF.